This T cell receptor beta chain was retrieved from a study of cytomegalovirus exposure and HLA in healthy donors. As for the donors, each was a healthy bone marrow donor. Study outcomes and limitations: Accurate predictions that matched the HLA-A and HLA-B alleles of most subjects were reportedly made from TCR beta sequences.

V shed 5 bases, J shed 1 base, and the junction held 0 bases outside the gene matches. This CDR3 is 13 amino acids long. The germline gives CDR1 SQVTM, CDR2 ANQGSEA. Researchers ran the PCR with 60 Vbeta and 13 Jbeta primers. Libraries were prepared by immunoSEQ multiplex PCR; TCRdb keeps only in-frame clonotypes and omits some of them. This sample lists tens of thousands of clones; its ten largest clones have approximately 1.3%. Worth noting for this clone: Antigen unknown.

The sequencing sample was made of PBMCs. This TCR came from a man aged 30 to 45 in good health and CMV-seronegative. The chain combines TRBV29-1 with TRBJ2-3, with 10 bases aligning to TRBD2. The CDR3 region is CSVSGGGTDTQYF. CDR3 nucleotide sequence: TGCAGCGTTAGCGGGGGGGGCACAGATACGCAGTATTTT.